The source of this TCR beta chain is a study of shared clonotypes between healthy human individuals. The V end was cut by 0 bases, the J end by 8 bases, with 13 bases between. Looked up from germline, CDR1 is MNHEY and CDR2 is SVGAGI. The CDR3 extends over 14 amino acids. As defined, naive CD8 cells were CD45RO-negative and positively selected for CCR7, with terminally differentiated effector memory CD45RA+ cells excluded. The repertoire was sequenced with immunoSEQ multiplex PCR; TCRdb's copy has only in-frame clones and lacks some. The data hold 1.5 million to 2.5 million clones, with over 85% observed a single time.

The chain employs TRBV6-5 and TRBJ1-1, with no clear D. Sequencing was done on a sample of naive CD8+ T cells sorted from blood. The receptor was isolated from a man aged 18 to 35 in good health. CDR3 DNA sequence: TGTGCCAGCAGTTACTCAATCGACACATCCGAAGCTTTCTTT. Protein sequence: CASSYSIDTSEAFF.